What follows are 26 T cell receptor beta chains derived from one specimen sequenced in a study of cytomegalovirus exposure and HLA in healthy donors. Researchers ran the PCR with 60 Vbeta and 13 Jbeta primers. TCRdb's copy holds only in-frame clones and misses some; the assay was immunoSEQ multiplex PCR. This table holds about 86,000 clones, roughly 74% found once. Sequencing was carried out using PBMCs. The receptor set was obtained from a woman aged 45-65 years in good health and CMV-seropositive.

The chain uses TRBV30 and TRBJ2-5; 8 bases are a match to TRBD2. V trimming: 0 bases; J trimming: 1 base; junction bases outside the gene matches: 4. This CDR3 has 15 amino acids. CDR1 GTSNPN and CDR2 SVGIG come from the germline V gene (reference sequence). The CDR3: CAWSVTGGPQETQYF. For the CDR3, the DNA is TGTGCCTGGAGTGTAACGGGAGGGCCCCAAGAGACCCAGTACTTC.

This clone has just a few counts. V usage is TRBV6-1 and J usage is TRBJ1-1; TRBD1 aligns across 7 bases. Germline loops: CDR1 MNHNS, CDR2 SASEGT. The CDR3 contains 13 residues. The J segment lost 7 bases and the V segment lost 6 bases, leaving 8 bases of the junction unmatched. As DNA, the CDR3 is TGTGCCAGCAGGCAGACAGGGTTCAATGAAGCTTTCTTT. Translation gives CASRQTGFNEAFF.

The chain recombines TRBV6-6 with TRBJ2-7; 7 nucleotides agree with TRBD2. Germline V gene sequence: CDR1 MNHNY, CDR2 SVGAGI (reference sequence). V trimming: 2 bases; J trimming: 1 base; junction bases outside the gene matches: 5. The CDR3 has 15 amino acids. Written as DNA, the CDR3 is TGTGCCAGCAGTTACATCGCGGGAGATTCCTACGAGCAGTACTTC. It translates to CASSYIAGDSYEQYF.

This chain uses TRBV19 with TRBJ1-2; D remains ambiguous. This CDR3 comprises 14 residues. The V gene lost 6 bases and the J gene lost 3 bases, with 14 bases spanning the gap. CDR1 and CDR2 from the germline V gene are LNHDA and SQIVND (reference sequence). The CDR3 reads CASSAPGGYYGYTF. CDR3 nucleotide sequence: TGTGCCAGTAGCGCCCCCGGCGGATACTATGGCTACACCTTC.

The genes are TRBV9 and TRBJ1-1; a weak D match, TRBD1 (6 bases). CDR3 length: 15 amino acids. Germline lookup yields CDR1 SGDLS and CDR2 YYNGEE. The V end was cut by 4 bases, the J end by 0 bases, with 13 bases between. CDR3 sequence reads: CASSPRGDMNTEAFF. The DNA for the CDR3 is TGTGCCAGCAGCCCCCGGGGGGACATGAACACTGAAGCTTTCTTT.

This clone was found a few times. The chain uses TRBV7-8 and TRBJ2-7, with D perhaps TRBD1 (5 bases). V was clipped by 7 bases and J by 6 bases, with 19 bases between them. The CDR3 runs 14 residues. CDR1 is SGHVS, CDR2 FQNEAQ, per germline. The CDR3 DNA sequence: TGTGCCAGCACCCCTAAGTTAGGGGATATCGAGCAGTACTTC. Protein product: CASTPKLGDIEQYF.

In this sample, this clone turned up a few times. The V call is TRBV28, the J call TRBJ2-7; 8 nucleotides align to TRBD1. Trimming took 5 bases from V and 0 from J; bases not matched to a gene: 6. CDR3 length: 15 amino acids. CDR1 and CDR2 from the germline V gene are MDHEN and SYDVKM. The DNA for the CDR3 is TGTGCCAGCAGTCCAGTGGACAGGGACTCCTACGAGCAGTACTTC. This translates into CASSPVDRDSYEQYF. Together with reference TRBV28 and TRBJ2-7, the CDR3 gives the full variable domain: DVKVTQSSRYLVKRTGEKVFLECVQDMDHENMFWYRQDPGLGLRLIYFSYDVKMKEKGDIPEGYSVSREKKERFSLILESASTNQTSMYLCASSPVDRDSYEQYFGPGTRLTVT.

The CDR3 sequence: CASMEAGGPYNEQFF. For the CDR3, the DNA is TGTGCCAGTATGGAAGCGGGAGGGCCTTACAATGAGCAGTTCTTC. This rearrangement joins TRBV19 to TRBJ2-1, with TRBD2 matching over 10 bases. CDR3 length equals 15 residues. CDR1 and CDR2 from the germline V gene are LNHDA and SQIVND (reference sequence). Germline trimming cut 7 bases from V and 4 bases from J; bases unmatched to any gene: 7.

The V call is TRBV9, the J call TRBJ2-7, with D maybe TRBD1 (6 bases). V gave up 1 base and J gave up 2 bases, with 7 bases separating them. Germline lookup yields CDR1 SGDLS and CDR2 YYNGEE. The CDR3 is 13 residues long. The CDR3 nucleotides are TGTGCCAGCAGCGTATCAGGGGCCTACGAGCAGTACTTC. Protein sequence: CASSVSGAYEQYF. The entire variable domain, with the rest obtained from reference TRBV9 and TRBJ2-7, is as follows: DSGVTQTPKHLITATGQRVTLRCSPRSGDLSVYWYQQSLDQGLQFLIQYYNGEERAKGNILERFSAQQFPDLHSELNLSSLELGDSALYFCASSVSGAYEQYFGPGTRLTVT.

V gene TRBV6-1 combines with J gene TRBJ2-1; 10 bases line up with TRBD2. CDR3 size: 15 residues. V was clipped by 6 bases and J by 6 bases; unmatched bases: 8. Germline V gene lookup returns CDR1 MNHNS and CDR2 SASEGT. The CDR3 loop reads CASSESGRGFNEQFF. The CDR3 DNA reads TGTGCCAGCAGCGAAAGCGGGAGGGGTTTCAATGAGCAGTTCTTC.

V gene TRBV6-5 combines with J gene TRBJ1-2, with D possibly TRBD1 on 5 matching bases. The V and J ends lost 6 bases and 2 bases respectively, with 13 bases between them. Germline CDR1 and CDR2: MNHEY and SVGAGI. The length of the CDR3 is 14 residues. The CDR3 reads CASRPTTVNYGYTF. The CDR3 DNA is TGTGCCAGCAGACCCACGACAGTAAACTATGGCTACACCTTC.

V gene TRBV28 combines with J gene TRBJ2-5; D uncertain. The CDR3 runs 13 residues. Germline V gives CDR1 MDHEN, CDR2 SYDVKM. V shed 2 bases and J shed 4 bases, with 8 bases lying between them. Here the CDR3 reads CASSLGGRETQYF. CDR3 nucleotide sequence: TGTGCCAGCAGTTTAGGTGGGCGAGAGACCCAGTACTTC.

The rearrangement links TRBV25-1 to TRBJ2-1; 12 bases are a match to TRBD2. The junction had 6 bases not matched to a gene; V was cut back by 4 bases and J by 5 bases. The CDR3 consists of 16 residues. Germline lookup yields CDR1 MGHDK and CDR2 SYGVNS. The CDR3 DNA reads TGTGCCAGCAGTGGGGTGACTAGCGGGAGTAACAATGAGCAGTTCTTC. This gives the protein CASSGVTSGSNNEQFF.

This clone appeared a few times. The chain combines TRBV5-5 with TRBJ2-2; D might be TRBD1 (6 bases). The CDR3 spans 14 residues. V lost 6 bases, J lost 4 bases, and 13 bases lay in between. The germline V gene encodes CDR1 SGHKS and CDR2 YYEKEE (reference sequence). CDR3 sequence (DNA): TGTGCCAGCACCACAGGGTTTCCCACCGGGGAGCTGTTTTTT. Translation: CASTTGFPTGELFF. Complete variable domain (other parts from reference TRBV5-5 and TRBJ2-2): DAGVTQSPTHLIKTRGQQVTLRCSPISGHKSVSWYQQVLGQGPQFIFQYYEKEERGRGNFPDRFSARQFPNYSSELNVNALLLGDSALYLCASTTGFPTGELFFGEGSRLTVL.

J is TRBJ2-7 and V is TRBV9, with D maybe TRBD2 (6 bases). Trimming left V 0 bases short and J 3 bases short, with 13 bases between. Germline CDR1 reads SGDLS; CDR2 reads YYNGEE. The CDR3 contains 15 residues. CDR3 loop: CASSVEPGTYYEQYF. As DNA, the CDR3 is TGTGCCAGCAGCGTAGAGCCCGGGACTTACTACGAGCAGTACTTC.

V and J are TRBV2 and TRBJ1-2; D possibly corresponds to TRBD1 (6 bases). The germline V gene encodes CDR1 SNHLY and CDR2 FYNNEI. Trimming left V 2 bases short and J 4 bases short, with 11 bases between. CDR3 length: 14 amino acids. The CDR3 nucleotides read TGTGCCAGCAGTGAACAGGGGTCGGGCTATGGCTACACCTTC. This codes for CASSEQGSGYGYTF.

This clone was observed once. This rearrangement joins TRBV5-3 to TRBJ1-3; 12 bases match TRBD1. TRBV5-3 is sorted into the ORF group, with uncertain function. V shed 3 bases and J 2 bases; nucleotides not matched to a gene: 3. The CDR3 is made up of 16 amino acids. CDR3 region: CARSSGTGGPGNTIYF. CDR3 nucleotide sequence: TGTGCCAGAAGCTCCGGGACAGGGGGCCCTGGAAACACCATATATTTT.

This clone appeared once. V is TRBV11-2 and J is TRBJ2-4; 7 nucleotides agree with TRBD1. Germline V gives CDR1 SGHAT, CDR2 FQNNGV. V was pared by 1 base and J by 6 bases, with 6 bases of the junction left unmatched. The CDR3 covers 15 residues. CDR3 sequence: CASSLGVGGINIQYF. The CDR3 DNA follows: TGTGCCAGCAGCTTAGGAGTAGGGGGCATAAACATTCAGTACTTC.

The genes are TRBV28 and TRBJ2-7; 8 bases align to TRBD1. Germline V gene data show CDR1 as MDHEN and CDR2 as SYDVKM. The trim removed 2 bases at V and 9 bases at J, leaving 9 bases unmatched. The length of the CDR3 is 14 residues. In DNA, the CDR3 is TGTGCCAGCAGTTTAAACAGGGGGGCCTCCGGGCAGTACTTC. Its protein product is CASSLNRGASGQYF.

In this sample, this clone turned up a few times. The chain uses TRBV5-1 and TRBJ2-2; a weak D match, TRBD2 (6 bases). The CDR3 is 15 amino acids. The germline V gene has CDR1 SGHRS and CDR2 YFSETQ. The V gene lost 0 bases and the J gene lost 1 base, with 7 bases spanning the gap. In nucleotides, the CDR3 is TGCGCCAGCAGCTTGGCAGCGGGGAACACCGGGGAGCTGTTTTTT. Residues: CASSLAAGNTGELFF.

This chain connects TRBV27 to TRBJ2-6; 9 bases map to TRBD1. Germline lookup yields CDR1 MNHEY and CDR2 SMNVEV (reference sequence). Unmatched junction bases numbered 2, after V lost 4 bases and J lost 4 bases. The CDR3 runs to 15 residues. CDR3 sequence reads: CASSYRGPGANVLTF. The CDR3 DNA is TGTGCCAGCAGTTACAGGGGGCCAGGGGCCAACGTCCTGACTTTC.

The CDR3 sequence is CASSWGGRAGTDTQYF. The CDR3 DNA reads TGCGCCAGCAGCTGGGGCGGGAGGGCCGGCACAGATACGCAGTATTTT. The chain has TRBV5-1 and TRBJ2-3; 9 bases match TRBD2. With V trimmed by 3 bases and J by 1 base, 6 bases remained unmatched. The CDR3 has 16 amino acids. Germline V gene lookup returns CDR1 SGHRS and CDR2 YFSETQ.

A single count supports this clone. The rearrangement links TRBV6-1 to TRBJ1-5, with D possibly TRBD1 on 5 matching bases. Germline V CDR1 and CDR2: MNHNS, SASEGT. CDR3 length: 17 residues. V was clipped by 2 bases and J by 6 bases, with 20 bases between them. CDR3 in DNA: TGTGCCAGCAGTGAATCGGTCCCAGGGATTTTGAGTCAGCCCCAGCATTTT. Its protein product is CASSESVPGILSQPQHF.

The chain joins TRBV19 to TRBJ2-3; TRBD2 aligns across 14 bases. CDR1 LNHDA and CDR2 SQIVND come from the germline V gene (reference sequence). CDR3 length: 15 residues. V dropped 5 bases and J dropped 7; count of bases not matched to a gene: 5. CDR3 sequence: CASSPRTSGRNTQYF. CDR3 coding DNA: TGTGCCAGTAGTCCAAGGACTAGCGGGAGGAATACGCAGTATTTT.

This clone was observed a handful of times. The V call is TRBV11-3, the J call TRBJ1-1; D remains ambiguous. The CDR3 is made up of 13 amino acids. Trimming shortened V by 5 bases and J by 3 bases, and 10 bases separated the two germline ends. The germline V gene has CDR1 SGHNT and CDR2 YENEEA. CDR3: CASSAAAYTEAFF. In DNA, the CDR3 is TGTGCCAGCAGCGCGGCGGCTTACACTGAAGCTTTCTTT. Together with reference TRBV11-3 and TRBJ1-1, the CDR3 gives the full variable domain: EAGVVQSPRYKIIEKKQPVAFWCNPISGHNTLYWYLQNLGQGPELLIRYENEEAVDDSQLPKDRFSAERLKGVDSTLKIQPAELGDSAVYLCASSAAAYTEAFFGQGTRLTVV.

CDR3 DNA: TGTGCCAGCTCACCTACCCGACTTGGCTCTGGGGCCAACGTCCTGACTTTC. Protein: CASSPTRLGSGANVLTF. The chain couples TRBV18 to TRBJ2-6; D not resolved. The V gene lost 3 bases and the J gene lost 0 bases, with 12 bases spanning the gap. Germline CDR1 and CDR2: KGHSH and LQKENI. The CDR3 extends over 17 amino acids.